These 4 T cell receptor beta chains came from one sample sequenced in a study of T cells after yellow fever vaccination. TCRdb recomputed calls from the 5' RACE reads with MiXCR, one row per CDR3 protein. The repertoire includes 500,000 to 650,000 distinct CDR3 sequences, 17% of them detected once, and 15% to 20% sits in the top ten. This specimen consisted of PBMCs, obtained 5 days after the first yellow fever vaccination. The receptors were sampled from a man aged 18 to 30 who received the YFV17D yellow fever vaccine.

This clonotype came up a few times. The chain uses TRBV10-3 and TRBJ2-1, with TRBD2 matching 11 bases. This CDR3 region has 17 residues. J was trimmed by 4 bases and V by 6 bases; bases with no gene match: 11. Germline values: CDR1 ENHRY, CDR2 SYGVKD. The CDR3 DNA reads TGTGCCATCAGAGGACTAGCGGGCGCTCCCGAATACAATGAGCAGTTCTTC. Translated, it gives CAIRGLAGAPEYNEQFF.

The chain carries TRBV19 and TRBJ2-4; the D is unclear. The CDR3 covers 13 residues. The germline V gene has CDR1 LNHDA and CDR2 SQIVND (reference sequence). Trimming shortened V by 2 bases and J by 6 bases, and 8 bases separated the two germline ends. CDR3: CASSINPSNIQYF. DNA of the CDR3: TGTGCCAGTAGTATAAACCCGTCAAACATTCAGTACTTC. Supplemented by reference TRBV19 and TRBJ2-4, the full variable domain reads DGGITQSPKYLFRKEGQNVTLSCEQNLNHDAMYWYRQDPGQGLRLIYYSQIVNDFQKGDIAEGYSVSREKKESFPLTVTSAQKNPTAFYLCASSINPSNIQYFGAGTRLSVL.

The table lists this clonotype with a few counts. The genes are TRBV29-1 and TRBJ1-5, with D unclear. CDR1 is SQVTM, CDR2 ANQGSEA, per germline. The CDR3 has 16 residues. The V gene lost 6 bases and the J gene lost 3 bases, with 21 bases spanning the gap. The DNA of the CDR3 is TGCAGCGTGGAGGAGGGCAGTCAAAAGAACAATCAGCCCCAGCATTTT. Translated: CSVEEGSQKNNQPQHF.

This clonotype has ten or more counts. The J gene is TRBJ1-6, the V gene TRBV5-1; weak D call: TRBD1 (5 bases). This CDR3 region has 19 residues. The germline gives CDR1 SGHRS, CDR2 YFSETQ. Trimming removed 2 bases from V and 4 bases from J, with 22 bases in between. Here the CDR3 DNA reads TGCGCCAGCAGCTTCGCGGGACGGAAGGGTGGGGGTTATAATTCACCCCTCCACTTT. Protein: CASSFAGRKGGGYNSPLHF.